Below are 26 T cell receptor beta chains sequenced from a single sample in a study of PD-1 blockade in classical Hodgkin lymphoma. Sequencing used immunoSEQ multiplex PCR; TCRdb keeps in-frame clones, though not all of them. The sample includes about 46,000 clones, about 78% of them seen just once. Relapse was seen in all patients after autologous stem cell transplantation, and brentuximab vedotin exposure was variable. Sequencing used peripheral blood mononuclear cells (PBMCs), obtained before the second cycle of nivolumab. Receptors originate from a human donor with classical Hodgkin lymphoma.

CDR3 DNA: TGTGCCAGCAGCTTAGGATTGGCAGACCAGCATTTT. Protein sequence: CASSLGLADQHF. The rearrangement joins TRBV7-2 to TRBJ1-5; D gene unclear. V was clipped by 1 base and J by 12 bases, with 10 bases between them. The germline gives CDR1 SGHTA, CDR2 FQGNSA. This CDR3 comprises 12 residues.

The V and J genes are TRBV6-5 and TRBJ2-2, with D uncertain. Germline V lookup: CDR1 MNHEY, CDR2 SVGAGI. The CDR3 is 14 amino acids. Trimming removed 4 bases from V and 5 bases from J, with 11 bases in between. The CDR3 DNA sequence: TGTGCCAGCAGTTCCGAGGTGGGGACCGGGGAGCTGTTTTTT. It encodes CASSSEVGTGELFF.

The rearrangement links TRBV28 to TRBJ1-5; 9 nucleotides line up with TRBD1. Germline V gene lookup returns CDR1 MDHEN and CDR2 SYDVKM. V gave up 5 bases and J gave up 6 bases; unmatched junction bases: 8. The CDR3 runs to 15 residues. DNA of the CDR3: TGTGCCAGCAGTCGGACAGGGGCCGGGTCTCAGCCCCAGCATTTT. This codes for CASSRTGAGSQPQHF.

The CDR3 loop reads CASSSPRSGLSGYTF. CDR3 DNA: TGTGCCAGCAGCTCCCCCCGGTCGGGTTTAAGCGGCTACACCTTC. The rearrangement joins TRBV6-5 to TRBJ1-2; no clear D gene. Trimming removed 6 bases at V and 8 bases at J, with 22 bases between. Germline V gives CDR1 MNHEY, CDR2 SVGAGI. The CDR3 sequence is 15 residues long.

This chain uses TRBV4-3 with TRBJ2-3, with TRBD2 matching over 8 bases. This CDR3 is built from 17 residues. Germline CDR1 LGHNA, CDR2 YSLEER. The ends lost 1 base at V and 4 bases at J; junction bases unmatched: 10. CDR3 DNA: TGCGCCAGCAGCCAAGGGACGATCGGGGGGGCGGCAGATACGCAGTATTTT. Encoded protein: CASSQGTIGGAADTQYF.

Details on this clone: This sample also contains other DNA sequences that code for the same CDR3. The rearrangement uses TRBV6-1 and TRBJ2-7, with 7 bases lining up with TRBD1. The CDR3 runs 16 residues. The J segment lost 6 bases and the V segment lost 2 bases, leaving 13 bases of the junction unmatched. Germline CDR1 and CDR2: MNHNS and SASEGT. The CDR3 loop reads CASSELVSSGGREQYF. As DNA, the CDR3 is TGTGCCAGCAGTGAACTAGTAAGTTCAGGGGGTCGCGAGCAGTACTTC.

This rearrangement joins TRBV7-2 to TRBJ1-2, with TRBD1 matching over 10 bases. CDR3 size: 14 residues. V trimming: 3 bases; J trimming: 6 bases; junction bases outside the gene matches: 4. CDR1 is SGHTA and CDR2 is FQGNSA in the germline V gene. DNA of the CDR3: TGTGCCAGCAGCTTTCGGACAGGGGGGAATGGCTACACCTTC. Encoded protein: CASSFRTGGNGYTF. Variable domain in full (rest from reference TRBV7-2 and TRBJ1-2): GAGVSQSPSNKVTEKGKDVELRCDPISGHTALYWYRQSLGQGLEFLIYFQGNSAPDKSGLPSDRFSAERTGGSVSTLTIQRTQQEDSAVYLCASSFRTGGNGYTFGSGTRLTVV.

This clone was detected a few times. The chain is built from TRBV2 and TRBJ2-2; tentative D call: TRBD1 (6 bases). Per germline, CDR1 SNHLY and CDR2 FYNNEI. This CDR3 region has 14 residues. V dropped 7 bases and J dropped 4 bases, with 13 bases sitting between them. CDR3 in amino acids: CASKEQGPTGELFF. CDR3 nucleotide sequence: TGTGCCAGCAAGGAACAGGGACCCACCGGGGAGCTGTTTTTT.

This chain links TRBV19 with TRBJ2-5; D perhaps matches TRBD1 (6 bases). Germline CDR1 and CDR2: LNHDA and SQIVND (reference sequence). V lost 7 bases to trimming and J lost 7 bases, with 16 bases between them. There are 13 residues in the CDR3. The chain's CDR3 is CASKTGPTGTQYF. The CDR3 DNA reads TGTGCCAGTAAGACAGGCCCGACGGGGACCCAGTACTTC.

The genes are TRBV7-2 and TRBJ1-4, with a tentative D call TRBD1 (5 bases). Trimming cost V 5 bases and J 0 bases, with 10 bases left between them. The CDR3 has 15 amino acids. CDR1 SGHTA and CDR2 FQGNSA come from the germline V gene. Written as DNA, the CDR3 is TGTGCCAGCAGCATGACAGTAACAACTAATGAAAAACTGTTTTTT. Translated: CASSMTVTTNEKLFF.

The CDR3 DNA follows: TGTGCCAGCAGCTCGGACGCGAATTCACCCCTCCACTTT. It yields the protein CASSSDANSPLHF. The V call is TRBV27, the J call TRBJ1-6, with unresolved D. V was pared by 6 bases and J by 7 bases, with 10 bases between. This CDR3 spans 13 amino acids. Germline CDR1 and CDR2: MNHEY and SMNVEV (reference sequence).

The chain uses TRBV5-1 and TRBJ1-1; TRBD1 is a possible D gene (5 bases). V lost 4 bases and J 5 bases, leaving 15 bases between the germline ends. This CDR3 is built from 14 residues. Germline CDR1 is SGHRS and CDR2 is YFSETQ. CDR3 bases: TGCGCCAGCAGCCCGGAGCCTCGGGGGACTGAAGCTTTCTTT. This gives the protein CASSPEPRGTEAFF.

This chain uses TRBV19 with TRBJ2-3; no clear D. This CDR3 contains 11 residues. V lost 7 bases and J lost 6, with 8 bases in between. Germline V gene sequence: CDR1 LNHDA, CDR2 SQIVND (reference sequence). CDR3 residues: CASTDFDTQYF. DNA of the CDR3: TGTGCCAGTACCGATTTCGATACGCAGTATTTT.

The rearrangement uses TRBV27 and TRBJ1-5; D is unresolved. The CDR3 contains 13 residues. The ends were cut back, 0 bases at V and 7 bases at J, with 7 bases in the middle. The germline V gene encodes CDR1 MNHEY and CDR2 SMNVEV (reference sequence). The DNA of the CDR3 is TGTGCCAGCAGTTTATCTAGCATCCAGCCCCAGCATTTT. Protein sequence: CASSLSSIQPQHF.

V gene TRBV7-2 combines with J gene TRBJ1-5; 7 bases are a match to TRBD1. The CDR3 has 16 residues. CDR1 is SGHTA, CDR2 FQGNSA, per germline. Losses at the gene ends were 3 bases for V and 2 bases for J; bases not matched to a gene: 7. The chain's CDR3 is CASSLNRGGGNQPQHF. The CDR3 DNA is TGTGCCAGCAGCTTGAACAGGGGAGGCGGCAATCAGCCCCAGCATTTT. The full variable domain, its missing parts supplied by reference TRBV7-2 and TRBJ1-5, is GAGVSQSPSNKVTEKGKDVELRCDPISGHTALYWYRQSLGQGLEFLIYFQGNSAPDKSGLPSDRFSAERTGGSVSTLTIQRTQQEDSAVYLCASSLNRGGGNQPQHFGDGTRLSIL.

V gene TRBV27 combines with J gene TRBJ2-5, with 9 bases that match TRBD2. The germline CDR1 and CDR2 sequences are MNHEY and SMNVEV (reference sequence). Germline trimming cut 3 bases from V and 5 bases from J; bases unmatched to any gene: 4. The CDR3 loop spans 14 amino acids. For the CDR3, the DNA is TGTGCCAGCAGTTTCGGCGGGGGGGCCGAGACCCAGTACTTC. It yields the protein CASSFGGGAETQYF.

The V and J genes are TRBV7-2 and TRBJ1-2; maybe TRBD1 (5 bases). Germline V gene lookup returns CDR1 SGHTA and CDR2 FQGNSA. The CDR3 covers 12 residues. V shed 4 bases and J shed 8 bases, with 11 bases lying between them. The CDR3 loop is CASSSVGGGYTF. CDR3 nucleotide sequence: TGTGCCAGCAGCTCGGTGGGGGGAGGCTACACCTTC.

The V call is TRBV7-2, the J call TRBJ2-7; D is perhaps TRBD1 or TRBD2 (5 bases each). V was pared by 1 base and J by 7 bases, with 20 bases between. This CDR3 region has 16 residues. The germline gives CDR1 SGHTA, CDR2 FQGNSA. The CDR3 reads CASSLGGSLRGAEQYF. The CDR3, as DNA: TGTGCCAGCAGCTTAGGGGGGTCTTTACGAGGTGCGGAGCAGTACTTC.

The rearrangement uses TRBV4-2 and TRBJ1-3; D is unclear. The germline CDR1 and CDR2 sequences are LGHNA and YNFKEQ. This CDR3 comprises 14 residues. V lost 4 bases, J lost 6 bases, and 13 bases lay in between. Here the CDR3 reads CASSPSPGSNTIYF. In DNA, the CDR3 is TGTGCCAGCAGCCCAAGCCCGGGGTCAAACACCATATATTTT.

The chain uses TRBV18 and TRBJ2-1; D ambiguous. V lost 3 bases, J lost 2 bases, and 8 bases lay in between. Germline V gene lookup returns CDR1 KGHSH and CDR2 LQKENI. The CDR3 contains 14 residues. The CDR3 DNA reads TGTGCCAGCTCACCCGAACTGACCTACAATGAGCAGTTCTTC. It yields the protein CASSPELTYNEQFF. Looking up the rest from reference TRBV18 and TRBJ2-1 gives the full variable domain: NAGVMQNPRHLVRRRGQEARLRCSPMKGHSHVYWYRQLPEEGLKFMVYLQKENIIDESGMPKERFSAEFPKEGPSILRIQQVVRGDSAAYFCASSPELTYNEQFFGPGTRLTVL.

The chain carries TRBV7-3 and TRBJ1-1, with 9 bases fitting TRBD1. CDR1 and CDR2 (germline): SGHTA, FQGTGA. The CDR3 is 13 amino acids. The trim removed 5 bases at V and 4 bases at J, leaving 2 bases unmatched. The CDR3 is CASSTTGGTEAFF. CDR3 coding DNA: TGTGCCAGCAGCACGACAGGGGGCACTGAAGCTTTCTTT.

This clone counts as medium-sized. The chain carries TRBV4-1 and TRBJ1-2; the D is unclear. Germline CDR1 is MGHRA and CDR2 is YSYEKL. V lost 1 base and J lost 0, with 9 bases in between. The CDR3 sequence is 15 residues long. The CDR3 spells CASSQAPVPNYGYTF. CDR3 nucleotide sequence: TGCGCCAGCAGCCAAGCACCCGTCCCTAACTATGGCTACACCTTC.

This chain joins TRBV28 and TRBJ1-1; no reliable D call. The V end lost 4 bases, the J end lost 0 bases, and 6 bases lay between the germline ends. CDR3 length: 13 amino acids. Germline loops: CDR1 MDHEN, CDR2 SYDVKM. CDR3 nucleotide sequence: TGTGCCAGCAGTTCGAGGATGAACACTGAAGCTTTCTTT. It codes for CASSSRMNTEAFF.

The chain joins TRBV7-2 to TRBJ2-1, with TRBD2 matching over 10 bases. Germline values: CDR1 SGHTA, CDR2 FQGNSA. V was clipped by 0 bases and J by 7 bases; unmatched bases: 6. The CDR3 sequence is 16 residues long. This CDR3 is CASSLAYSGGRNEQFF. CDR3 DNA: TGTGCCAGCAGCTTAGCGTATAGCGGGGGGAGGAATGAGCAGTTCTTC.

V is TRBV4-1 and J is TRBJ1-2; no firm D call. Germline CDR1 is MGHRA and CDR2 is YSYEKL. Trimming removed 2 bases at V and 3 bases at J, with 16 bases between. The CDR3 extends over 16 amino acids. In nucleotides, the CDR3 is TGCGCCAGCAGCCAAAGTCAGGCAGAGTCTCACTATGGCTACACCTTC. Its translation is CASSQSQAESHYGYTF.

This rearrangement joins TRBV7-2 to TRBJ2-1, with 11 bases that match TRBD1. With V trimmed by 6 bases and J by 5 bases, 6 bases remained unmatched. Per the germline V gene, CDR1 is SGHTA and CDR2 is FQGNSA. The CDR3 runs to 15 residues. This chain's CDR3 is CASRQPGQGDNEQFF. In DNA, the CDR3 is TGTGCCAGCAGACAACCGGGACAGGGGGACAATGAGCAGTTCTTC.